This section outlines one T cell receptor beta chain sequence together with its context. Its antigen is currently unknown. This specimen comes from a study of cytomegalovirus exposure and HLA in healthy donors. Looking at the study overall: Roughly 80 million unique TCRs from HLA-typed donors made up an early data release. Study observations and caveats: In a later analysis, V- and J-gene trimming of beta chains associated with a DCLRE1C missense variant, replicated independently. Further analysis, carried out later, found HLA-associated TCR beta chains more clonally expanded than equally common other chains.

Every donor was a healthy person donating bone marrow. This PCR relied on a set of 60 Vbeta primers and 13 Jbeta primers. Generated by immunoSEQ multiplex PCR, the TCRdb table keeps only in-frame clones and is missing some. The sample includes more than 110,000 clones, roughly 80% of them seen just once. The source material was PBMCs. The sequence was collected from a man in his forties or fifties in good health and CMV-seropositive.

The CDR3 region is CASSPRGTFHSNQPQHF. The DNA of the CDR3 is TGTGCCAGCAGCCCCCGAGGGACTTTCCATAGCAATCAGCCCCAGCATTTT. The V gene is TRBV5-4, the J gene TRBJ1-5, with TRBD1 as a possible D gene (5 bases). The germline V gene encodes CDR1 SGHNT and CDR2 YYREEE (reference sequence). The CDR3 has 17 residues. Trimming took off 4 bases at V and 0 bases at J, with 17 bases between the two ends.